This entry is about one T cell receptor beta chain. Its antigen is unidentified. This entry belongs to a study of identical twins. Carrying unique molecular identifiers, the cDNA also gained a universal primer site through template switching. Via MiXCR, TCRdb re-called the 5' RACE reads, giving one row per CDR3 protein. This table holds 500,000 to 650,000 distinct CDR3 sequences, about a fifth found once. General study points: Diverse VJ usage suggested most zero-insertion clonotypes were not invariant T cells. Within cord blood, abundant beta clonotypes carried fewer insertions, but memory repertoires showed no such trend.

Trimming left V 4 bases short and J 8 bases short, with 18 bases between. The CDR3 extends over 15 amino acids. Germline loops: CDR1 MGHDK, CDR2 SYGVNS. Separately, the same data were catalogued under a study of yellow fever vaccine responses in identical twins.

J is TRBJ1-5 and V is TRBV25-1, with D maybe TRBD1 (5 bases). The TCR originated in a young woman in good health. The sequencing sample was made of CD4+ T cells sorted from blood. The DNA of the CDR3 is TGTGCCAGCAGTGGCGTCGGGCAGGGACTAGAGCCCCAGCATTTT. This codes for CASSGVGQGLEPQHF.